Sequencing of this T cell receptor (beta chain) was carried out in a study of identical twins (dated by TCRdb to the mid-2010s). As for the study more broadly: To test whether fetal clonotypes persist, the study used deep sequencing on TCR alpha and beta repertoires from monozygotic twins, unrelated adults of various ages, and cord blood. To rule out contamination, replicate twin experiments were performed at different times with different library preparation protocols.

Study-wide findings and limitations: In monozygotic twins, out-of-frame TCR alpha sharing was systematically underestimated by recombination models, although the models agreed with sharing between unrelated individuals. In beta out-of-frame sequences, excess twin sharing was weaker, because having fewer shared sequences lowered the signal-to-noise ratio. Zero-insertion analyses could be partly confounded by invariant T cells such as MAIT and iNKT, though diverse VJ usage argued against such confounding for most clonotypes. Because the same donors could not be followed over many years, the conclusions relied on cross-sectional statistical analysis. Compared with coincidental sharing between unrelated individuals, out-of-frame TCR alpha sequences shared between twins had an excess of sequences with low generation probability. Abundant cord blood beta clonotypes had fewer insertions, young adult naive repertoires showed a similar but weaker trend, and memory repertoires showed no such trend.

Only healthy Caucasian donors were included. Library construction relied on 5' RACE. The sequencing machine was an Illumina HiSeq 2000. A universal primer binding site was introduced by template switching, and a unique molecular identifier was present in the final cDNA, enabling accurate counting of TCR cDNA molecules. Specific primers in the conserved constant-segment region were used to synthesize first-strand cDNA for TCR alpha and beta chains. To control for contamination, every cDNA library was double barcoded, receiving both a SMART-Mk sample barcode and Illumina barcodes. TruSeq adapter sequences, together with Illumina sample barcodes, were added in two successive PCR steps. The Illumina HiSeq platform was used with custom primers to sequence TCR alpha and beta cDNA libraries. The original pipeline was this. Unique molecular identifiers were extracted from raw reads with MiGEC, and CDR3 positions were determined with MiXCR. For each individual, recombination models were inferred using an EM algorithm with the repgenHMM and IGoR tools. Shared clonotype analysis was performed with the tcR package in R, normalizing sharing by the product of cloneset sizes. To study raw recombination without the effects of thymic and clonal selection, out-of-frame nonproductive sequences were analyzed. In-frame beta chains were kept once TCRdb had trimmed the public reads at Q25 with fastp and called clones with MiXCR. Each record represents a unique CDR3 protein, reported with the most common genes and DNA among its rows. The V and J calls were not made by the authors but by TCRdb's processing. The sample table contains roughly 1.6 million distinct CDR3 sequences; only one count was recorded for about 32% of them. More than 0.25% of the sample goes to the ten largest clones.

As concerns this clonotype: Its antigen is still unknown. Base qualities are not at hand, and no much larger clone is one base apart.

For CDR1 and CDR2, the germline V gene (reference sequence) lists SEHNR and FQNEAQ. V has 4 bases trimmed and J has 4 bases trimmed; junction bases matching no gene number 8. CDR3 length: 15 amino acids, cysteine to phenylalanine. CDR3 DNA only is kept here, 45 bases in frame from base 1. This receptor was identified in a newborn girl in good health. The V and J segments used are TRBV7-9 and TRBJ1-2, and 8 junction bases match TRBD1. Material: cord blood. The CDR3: CASSSRQGKGYGYTF. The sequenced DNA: TGTGCCAGCAGCTCCCGACAGGGGAAGGGCTATGGCTACACCTTC.